This TCR beta chain was sequenced in a study of technical replicates of blood from several donors. Trimming removed 0 bases from V and 8 bases from J, with 8 bases in between. Germline V gives CDR1 MNHNS, CDR2 SASEGT. There are 13 residues in the CDR3. The assay was immunoSEQ multiplex PCR, and TCRdb's table has in-frame clones only and misses some. This table has some 78,000 clones, 90% to 95% appearing once. Input material: T cells isolated from PBMCs. The chain is built from TRBV6-1 and TRBJ2-1; no clear D gene. This TCR was recovered from a human donor in good health. In DNA, the CDR3 is TGTGCCAGCAGTGAAGCCTCAGGCTATGAGCAGTTCTTC. Its translation is CASSEASGYEQFF.